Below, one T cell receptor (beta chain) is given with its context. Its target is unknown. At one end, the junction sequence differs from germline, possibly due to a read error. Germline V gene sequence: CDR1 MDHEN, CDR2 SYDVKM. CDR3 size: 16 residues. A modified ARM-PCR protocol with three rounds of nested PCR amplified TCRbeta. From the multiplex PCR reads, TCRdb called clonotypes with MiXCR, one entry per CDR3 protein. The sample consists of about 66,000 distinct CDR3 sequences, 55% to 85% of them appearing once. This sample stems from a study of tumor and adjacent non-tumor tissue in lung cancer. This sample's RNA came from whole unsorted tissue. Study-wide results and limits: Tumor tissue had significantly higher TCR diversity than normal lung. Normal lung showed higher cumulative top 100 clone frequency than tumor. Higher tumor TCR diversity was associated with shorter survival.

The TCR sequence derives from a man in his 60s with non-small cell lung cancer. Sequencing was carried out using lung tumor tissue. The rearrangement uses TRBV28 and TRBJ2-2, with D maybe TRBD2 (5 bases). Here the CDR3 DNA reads TGTGCCGGCAGTTTAATCGCGGACTTGAACAACGGGGAGCTGTTTTTT. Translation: CAGSLIADLNNGELFF.